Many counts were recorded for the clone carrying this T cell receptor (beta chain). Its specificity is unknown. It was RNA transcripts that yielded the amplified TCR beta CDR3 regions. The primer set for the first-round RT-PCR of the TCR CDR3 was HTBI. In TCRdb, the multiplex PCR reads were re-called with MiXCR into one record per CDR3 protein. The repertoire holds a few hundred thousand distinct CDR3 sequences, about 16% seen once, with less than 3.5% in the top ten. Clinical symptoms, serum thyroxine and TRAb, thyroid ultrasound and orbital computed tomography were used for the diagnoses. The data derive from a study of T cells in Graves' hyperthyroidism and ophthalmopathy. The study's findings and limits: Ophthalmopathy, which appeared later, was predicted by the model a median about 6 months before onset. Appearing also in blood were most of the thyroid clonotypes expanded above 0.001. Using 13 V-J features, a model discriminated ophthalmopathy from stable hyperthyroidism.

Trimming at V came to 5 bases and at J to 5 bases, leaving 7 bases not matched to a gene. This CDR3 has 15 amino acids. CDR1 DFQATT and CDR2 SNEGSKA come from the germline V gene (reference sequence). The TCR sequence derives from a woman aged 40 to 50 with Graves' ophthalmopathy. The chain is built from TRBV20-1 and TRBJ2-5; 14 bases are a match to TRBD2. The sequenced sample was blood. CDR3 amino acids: CSASVTSGGAETQYF. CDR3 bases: TGCAGTGCTTCCGTGACTAGCGGGGGGGCGGAGACCCAGTACTTC.